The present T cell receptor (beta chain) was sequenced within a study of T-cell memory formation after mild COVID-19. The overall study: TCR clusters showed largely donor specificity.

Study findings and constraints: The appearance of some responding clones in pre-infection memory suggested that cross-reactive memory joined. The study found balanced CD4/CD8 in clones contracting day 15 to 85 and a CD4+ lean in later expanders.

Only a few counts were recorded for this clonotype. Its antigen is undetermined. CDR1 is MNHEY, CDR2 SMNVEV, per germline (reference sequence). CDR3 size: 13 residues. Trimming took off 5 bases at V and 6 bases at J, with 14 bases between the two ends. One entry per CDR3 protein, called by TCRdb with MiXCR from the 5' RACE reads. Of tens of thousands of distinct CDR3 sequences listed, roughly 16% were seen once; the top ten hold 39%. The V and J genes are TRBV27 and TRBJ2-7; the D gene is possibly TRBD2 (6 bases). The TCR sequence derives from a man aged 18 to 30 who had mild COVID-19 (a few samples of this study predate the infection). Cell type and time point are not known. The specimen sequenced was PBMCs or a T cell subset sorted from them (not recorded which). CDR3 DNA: TGTGCCAGCAGTAACACCGGGGGTACCGAGCAGTACTTC. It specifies CASSNTGGTEQYF.